These T cell receptor beta chains were read from a single sample in a study of identical twins. MiXCR, run by TCRdb on the 5' RACE reads, gives a single entry per CDR3 protein. The sample carries a few hundred thousand distinct CDR3 sequences, 9% to 10% recorded once. Sequenced: naive T cells sorted from blood. These receptors all come from a woman aged 45-65 years in good health. The CDR3 runs from the conserved cysteine through the conserved F or W. A D gene is named only where the DNA matches it firmly. Size is stated for part of the rows, as once, few or many counts, or as a class when the clone is expanded.

size	V	D	length	J	DNA	CDR3
-	TRBV5-1	TRBD2	16	TRBJ2-5	TGCGCCAGCAGCCTTGGACTAGCGGGAGCCCAAGAGACCCAGTACTTC	CASSLGLAGAQETQYF
many	TRBV20-1	-	12	TRBJ2-5	TGCAGTGCCAGCCAGTACCAAGAGACCCAGTACTTC	CSASQYQETQYF
few	TRBV7-8	-	12	TRBJ2-1	TGTGCCTCATCCCCCAGAAACAATGAGCAGTTCTTC	CASSPRNNEQFF
many	TRBV5-6	-	17	TRBJ2-2	TGTGCCAGCAGCTTTGGGGCTACTCGTAAGAACACCGGGGAGCTGTTTTTT	CASSFGATRKNTGELFF
-	TRBV20-1	TRBD1	14	TRBJ1-2	TGCAGTGCTACTGACAGGGCTAACCCTGAGGGCTACACCTTC	CSATDRANPEGYTF
many	TRBV25-1	TRBD1	14	TRBJ2-1	TGTGCCAGCAGTGAAGGGACAGGGAAAAATGAGCAGTTCTTC	CASSEGTGKNEQFF
-	TRBV20-1	-	13	TRBJ2-1	TGCAGTGGTCGTGGGAGTTGGGACAATGAGCAGTTCTTC	CSGRGSWDNEQFF
many	TRBV4-1	-	17	TRBJ2-3	TGCGCCAGCAGCCAAGATAGGGGGTTCACCGGCACAGATACGCAGTATTTT	CASSQDRGFTGTDTQYF
few	TRBV5-1	-	15	TRBJ1-1	TGCGCCAGCAGCTTGGAGGGGCTTAGGGACACTGAAGCTTTCTTT	CASSLEGLRDTEAFF
many	TRBV5-1	-	13	TRBJ2-7	TGCGCCAGCAGCCGGGACGCTAGATACGAGCAGTACTTC	CASSRDARYEQYF
many	TRBV12-3/TRBV12-4	-	13	TRBJ1-2	TGTGCCAGCAGTTTCCCCAGTAGAGTCGGCTACACCTTC	CASSFPSRVGYTF
-	TRBV7-9	TRBD1	14	TRBJ1-6	TGTGCCAGCAGCCAAACAGGGGGCCGTTCACCCCTCCACTTT	CASSQTGGRSPLHF
few	TRBV20-1	TRBD2	15	TRBJ2-3	TGCAGTGCTAGAGGACTAGCGGCCCTCACAGATACGCAGTATTTT	CSARGLAALTDTQYF
many	TRBV12-3/TRBV12-4	TRBD1	14	TRBJ1-3	TGTGCCAGCAGATCGACAGGGCCTGGAAACACCATATATTTT	CASRSTGPGNTIYF
many	TRBV6-5	-	14	TRBJ1-1	TGTGCCAGCCGAAACGGGCAGCTGAACACTGAAGCTTTCTTT	CASRNGQLNTEAFF
many	TRBV4-2	-	14	TRBJ1-1	TGTGCCAGCAGCCAAGTGGCAGGGGTTACTGAAGCTTTCTTT	CASSQVAGVTEAFF
-	TRBV30	TRBD1	13	TRBJ1-2	TGTGCCTGGAGTTCCGGGACAGGGAGTGGCTACACCTTC	CAWSSGTGSGYTF
few	TRBV5-1	-	15	TRBJ2-3	TGCGCCAGCAGCGGCCCGCGGTCGCCCACAGATACGCAGTATTTT	CASSGPRSPTDTQYF
few	TRBV29-1	-	13	TRBJ2-7	TGCAGCGTTGATGGTCTCTTGGGTAGCGAGCAGTACTTC	CSVDGLLGSEQYF
many	TRBV5-1	TRBD1	17	TRBJ2-2	TGCGCCAGCAGCTTGGGCCAGGGGGCGCTTAACACCGGGGAGCTGTTTTTT	CASSLGQGALNTGELFF
few	TRBV5-6	TRBD2	17	TRBJ2-3	TGTGCCAGCAGCTTGCTAGCGGACGGACAAATCACAGATACGCAGTATTTT	CASSLLADGQITDTQYF
few	TRBV6-6	-	13	TRBJ2-7	TGTGCCAGCAGGAGGGACTCCCAGTACGAGCAGTACTTC	CASRRDSQYEQYF
few	TRBV7-2	-	11	TRBJ2-3	TGTGCCAGCAGCTTAGCAAGGAGGCAGTATTTT	CASSLARRQYF
few	TRBV9	-	15	TRBJ2-1	TGTGCCAGCAGCGTAGCTACCAGCTCCTACAATGAGCAGTTCTTC	CASSVATSSYNEQFF
few	TRBV12-3/TRBV12-4	TRBD2	13	TRBJ2-1	TGTGCCAGCATGGCGCTAGCGGTTAATGAGCAGTTCTTC	CASMALAVNEQFF
few	TRBV20-1	TRBD2	15	TRBJ2-5	TGCAGTGCAACCGGGACTAGCGGACCTCAAGAGACCCAGTACTTC	CSATGTSGPQETQYF
-	TRBV2	TRBD2	15	TRBJ2-7	TGTGCCAGCAGCCCCGGGGTAGCGGGAGGCTGGGAGCAGTACTTC	CASSPGVAGGWEQYF
-	TRBV7-2	-	14	TRBJ2-2	TGTGCCAGCAGCTTAGCACCTCTTGTCGGGGAGCTGTTTTTT	CASSLAPLVGELFF